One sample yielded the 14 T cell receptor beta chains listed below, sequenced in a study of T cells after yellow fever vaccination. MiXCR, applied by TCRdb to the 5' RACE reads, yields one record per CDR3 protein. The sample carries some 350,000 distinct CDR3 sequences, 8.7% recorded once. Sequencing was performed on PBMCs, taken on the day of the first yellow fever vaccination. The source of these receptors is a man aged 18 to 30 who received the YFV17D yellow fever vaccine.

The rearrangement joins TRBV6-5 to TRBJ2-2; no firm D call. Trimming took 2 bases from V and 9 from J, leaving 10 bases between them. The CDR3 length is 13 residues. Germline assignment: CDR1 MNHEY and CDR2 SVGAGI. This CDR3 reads CASSYTLTRELFF. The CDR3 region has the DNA TGTGCCAGCAGTTACACCCTAACCAGGGAGCTGTTTTTT.

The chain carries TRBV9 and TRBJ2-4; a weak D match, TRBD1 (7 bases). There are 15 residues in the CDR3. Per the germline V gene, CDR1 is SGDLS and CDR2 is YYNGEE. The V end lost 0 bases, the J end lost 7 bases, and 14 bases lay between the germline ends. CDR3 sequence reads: CASSVDGQGGNIQYF. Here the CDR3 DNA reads TGTGCCAGCAGCGTAGATGGTCAGGGGGGTAACATTCAGTACTTC.

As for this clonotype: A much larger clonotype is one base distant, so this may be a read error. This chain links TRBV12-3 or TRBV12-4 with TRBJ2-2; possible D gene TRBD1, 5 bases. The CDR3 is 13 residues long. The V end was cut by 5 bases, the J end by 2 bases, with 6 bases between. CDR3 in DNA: TGTGCCAGCAGTGGGGCAAACACCGGGGAGCTGTTTTTT. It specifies CASSGANTGELFF.

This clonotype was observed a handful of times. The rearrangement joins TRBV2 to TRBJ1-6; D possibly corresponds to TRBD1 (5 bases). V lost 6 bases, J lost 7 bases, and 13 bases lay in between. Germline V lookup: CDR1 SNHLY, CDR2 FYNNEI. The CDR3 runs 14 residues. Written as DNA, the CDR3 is TGTGCCAGCAGACGGGGCTTTGGGAATTCACCCCTCCACTTT. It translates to CASRRGFGNSPLHF.

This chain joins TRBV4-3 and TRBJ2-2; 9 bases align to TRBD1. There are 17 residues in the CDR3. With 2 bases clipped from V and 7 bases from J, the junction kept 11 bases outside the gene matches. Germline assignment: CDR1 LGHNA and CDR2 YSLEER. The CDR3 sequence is CASSQPRDREFGGELFF. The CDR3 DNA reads TGCGCCAGCAGCCAACCAAGGGACAGGGAATTTGGCGGGGAGCTGTTTTTT.

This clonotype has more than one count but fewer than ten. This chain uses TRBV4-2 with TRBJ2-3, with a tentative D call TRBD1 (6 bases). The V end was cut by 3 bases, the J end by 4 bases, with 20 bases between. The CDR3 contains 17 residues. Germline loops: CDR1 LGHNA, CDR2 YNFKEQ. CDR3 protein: CASSQRAIPGQPDTQYF. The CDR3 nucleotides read TGTGCCAGCAGCCAGAGGGCCATTCCCGGACAGCCAGATACGCAGTATTTT.

The CDR3 nucleotides are TGCGCCAGCAGCCGGGACCTAGCTCCCAGGGTAGAGACCCAGTACTTC. Translating it yields CASSRDLAPRVETQYF. The rearrangement uses TRBV5-1 and TRBJ2-5; D could derive from TRBD1 or TRBD2 (5 bases each). Germline V gene lookup returns CDR1 SGHRS and CDR2 YFSETQ. CDR3 size: 16 residues. V was cut by 4 bases and J by 4 bases, with 20 bases left in between.

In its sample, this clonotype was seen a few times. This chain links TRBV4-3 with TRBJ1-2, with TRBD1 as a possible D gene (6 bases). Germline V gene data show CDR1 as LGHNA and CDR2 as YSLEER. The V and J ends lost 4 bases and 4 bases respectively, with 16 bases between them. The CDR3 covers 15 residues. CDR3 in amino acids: CASSRLYRDFYGYTF. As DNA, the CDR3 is TGCGCCAGCAGCCGCCTGTACAGGGACTTCTATGGCTACACCTTC.

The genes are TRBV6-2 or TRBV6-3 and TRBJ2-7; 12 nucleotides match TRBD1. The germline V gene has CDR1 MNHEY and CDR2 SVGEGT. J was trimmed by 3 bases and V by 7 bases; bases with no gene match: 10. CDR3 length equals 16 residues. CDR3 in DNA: TGTGCCAGCACCTCCGGGACAGGGGGCGCTTACTACGAGCAGTACTTC. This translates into CASTSGTGGAYYEQYF.

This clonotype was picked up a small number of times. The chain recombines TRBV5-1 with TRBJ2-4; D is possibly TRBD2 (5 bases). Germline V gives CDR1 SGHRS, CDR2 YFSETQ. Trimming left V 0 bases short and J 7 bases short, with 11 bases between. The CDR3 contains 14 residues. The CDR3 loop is CASSLGARRNIQYF. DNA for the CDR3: TGCGCCAGCAGCTTGGGAGCACGGAGGAACATTCAGTACTTC.

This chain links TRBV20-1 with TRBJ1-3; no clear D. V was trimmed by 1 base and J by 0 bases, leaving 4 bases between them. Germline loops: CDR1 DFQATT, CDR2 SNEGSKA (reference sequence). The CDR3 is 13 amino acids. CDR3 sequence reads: CSARVVSGNTIYF. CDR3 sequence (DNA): TGCAGTGCTAGAGTCGTCTCTGGAAACACCATATATTTT.

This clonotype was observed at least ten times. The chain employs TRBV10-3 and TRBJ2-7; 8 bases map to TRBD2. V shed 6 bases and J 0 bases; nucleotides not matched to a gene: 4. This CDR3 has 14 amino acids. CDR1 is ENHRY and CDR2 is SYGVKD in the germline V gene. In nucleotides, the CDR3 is TGTGCCATCAGCCCCGGGACTAGCTCCTACGAGCAGTACTTC. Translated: CAISPGTSSYEQYF.

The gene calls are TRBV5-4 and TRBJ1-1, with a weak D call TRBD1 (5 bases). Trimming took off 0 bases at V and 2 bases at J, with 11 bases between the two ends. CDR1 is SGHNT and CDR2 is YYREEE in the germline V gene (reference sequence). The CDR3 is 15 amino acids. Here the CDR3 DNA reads TGTGCCAGCAGCTTGGAGTTTCAGGGCAACACTGAAGCTTTCTTT. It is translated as CASSLEFQGNTEAFF.

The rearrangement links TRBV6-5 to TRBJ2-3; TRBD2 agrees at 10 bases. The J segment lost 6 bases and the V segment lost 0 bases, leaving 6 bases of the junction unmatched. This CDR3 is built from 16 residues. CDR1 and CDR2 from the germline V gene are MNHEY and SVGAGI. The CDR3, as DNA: TGTGCCAGCAGTTACTCGAGCGGGGGGGCAACCGATACGCAGTATTTT. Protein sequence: CASSYSSGGATDTQYF.